This T cell receptor beta chain derives from a study of beta chain features in type 1 diabetes. Isolated RNA was reverse transcribed in full, so expressed TCRB transcripts were sequenced. Clones were read by immunoSEQ multiplex PCR, and TCRdb kept only the in-frame ones, dropping some. The table records 300,000 to 400,000 clones, over 7% of them present only once. In total, each donor contributed a single heparinised blood draw that averaged roughly 110 mL. Researchers reported sorting CD4+ naive, central memory, regulatory and stem cell-like memory cells via CD45RO/CCR7/CD25/CD127/CD95/CD27. For this clone: Its target is unknown.

General observations from the study: Significant though moderate, a shortening of TCRB CDR3s appeared in all four CD4+ subsets of Type 1 diabetes patients. Over-representation of high TCR-expressing cells was a possible consequence of cDNA sequencing.

The CDR3 runs to 15 residues. V gave up 4 bases and J gave up 3 bases, with 16 bases separating them. Germline assignment: CDR1 SEHNR and CDR2 FQNEAQ (reference sequence). The TCR was taken from a young man with type 1 diabetes. The gene calls are TRBV7-9 and TRBJ2-7, with D possibly being TRBD1 (5 bases). Material for sequencing was central memory CD4+ T cells from blood. The CDR3 sequence: CASSSQRTKHYEQYF. CDR3 nucleotide sequence: TGTGCCAGCAGCTCCCAGAGGACAAAGCACTACGAGCAGTACTTC.